One and the same sample provided the 16 T cell receptor beta chains below, sequenced in a study of CD8 T cells in Susac syndrome. The RNA, 0.5 to 1 ug, was put through reverse transcription using random hexamers. TCRdb re-analysed the immunoSEQ multiplex PCR reads in MiXCR, keeping a single row per CDR3 protein. Of around 170,000 distinct CDR3 sequences listed, 95% are singletons. Material for sequencing was CD4+ T cells from PBMCs. The receptors come from a human donor with Susac syndrome.

The rearrangement links TRBV20-1 to TRBJ2-1, with unresolved D. Germline CDR1 DFQATT, CDR2 SNEGSKA (reference sequence). Trimming removed 2 bases from V and 10 bases from J, with 9 bases in between. There are 11 residues in the CDR3. Here the CDR3 reads CSARYGREQFF. The CDR3, as DNA: TGCAGTGCTAGATACGGACGGGAGCAGTTCTTC.

The gene calls are TRBV3-1 and TRBJ1-1, with TRBD1 as a possible D gene (5 bases). This CDR3 is built from 15 residues. Germline CDR1 LGHDT, CDR2 YNNKEL (reference sequence). Trimming pared 1 base from V and 0 bases from J, leaving 9 bases between. In nucleotides, the CDR3 is TGTGCCAGCAGCCAAGCTGCACAGGTGAACACTGAAGCTTTCTTT. This codes for CASSQAAQVNTEAFF.

The chain combines TRBV6-5 with TRBJ2-2; 7 positions agree with TRBD1. This CDR3 is built from 13 residues. V was clipped by 7 bases and J by 6 bases; unmatched bases: 5. Germline loops: CDR1 MNHEY, CDR2 SVGAGI. Here the CDR3 DNA reads TGTGCCAGCATTACACAGGGGCCCGGGGAGCTGTTTTTT. Translation gives CASITQGPGELFF.

The rearrangement joins TRBV29-1 to TRBJ1-1; 7 nucleotides align to TRBD1. Germline V CDR1 and CDR2: SQVTM, ANQGSEA. V shed 7 bases, J shed 1 base, and the junction held 6 bases outside the gene matches. The CDR3 extends over 13 amino acids. The CDR3 sequence: CSGRGQPNTEAFF. Here the CDR3 DNA reads TGCAGCGGGCGGGGACAGCCGAACACTGAAGCTTTCTTT. Filled out from reference TRBV29-1 and TRBJ1-1, the complete variable domain reads SAVISQKPSRDICQRGTSLTIQCQVDSQVTMMFWYRQQPGQSLTLIATANQGSEATYESGFVIDKFPISRPNLTFSTLTVSNMSPEDSSIYLCSGRGQPNTEAFFGQGTRLTVV.

This chain joins TRBV2 and TRBJ1-1; 9 bases line up with TRBD1. This CDR3 contains 14 residues. CDR1 and CDR2 from the germline V gene are SNHLY and FYNNEI. Losses at the gene ends were 6 bases for V and 7 bases for J; bases not matched to a gene: 9. CDR3 residues: CASRAQGASIEAFF. CDR3 DNA: TGTGCCAGCAGGGCACAGGGGGCAAGTATTGAAGCTTTCTTT.

The chain uses TRBV29-1 and TRBJ1-2; a weak D match, TRBD1 (6 bases). V lost 4 bases and J lost 0, with 9 bases in between. The CDR3 runs to 13 residues. The germline V gene has CDR1 SQVTM and CDR2 ANQGSEA. This CDR3 is CSVGGATNYGYTF. The CDR3 nucleotides are TGCAGCGTTGGGGGGGCGACTAACTATGGCTACACCTTC. Based on the CDR3 plus reference TRBV29-1 and TRBJ1-2, the full variable domain is SAVISQKPSRDICQRGTSLTIQCQVDSQVTMMFWYRQQPGQSLTLIATANQGSEATYESGFVIDKFPISRPNLTFSTLTVSNMSPEDSSIYLCSVGGATNYGYTFGSGTRLTVV.

The genes are TRBV29-1 and TRBJ2-6, with a tentative D call TRBD1 (6 bases). The CDR3 has 15 residues. Per germline, CDR1 SQVTM and CDR2 ANQGSEA. V was pared by 6 bases and J by 2 bases, with 14 bases between. CDR3 in amino acids: CSVIDGQTGANVLTF. The DNA for the CDR3 is TGCAGCGTGATAGACGGACAGACTGGGGCCAACGTCCTGACTTTC.

J is TRBJ2-3 and V is TRBV2; TRBD2 might be the D (5 bases). Germline CDR1 reads SNHLY; CDR2 reads FYNNEI. V gave up 4 bases and J gave up 2 bases, with 13 bases separating them. The CDR3 consists of 15 residues. This chain's CDR3 is CASSALLEVTDTQYF. The CDR3 DNA reads as TGTGCCAGCAGTGCACTATTGGAGGTCACAGATACGCAGTATTTT. Supplemented by reference TRBV2 and TRBJ2-3, the full variable domain reads EPEVTQTPSHQVTQMGQEVILRCVPISNHLYFYWYRQILGQKVEFLVSFYNNEISEKSEIFDDQFSVERPDGSNFTLKIRSTKLEDSAMYFCASSALLEVTDTQYFGPGTRLTVL.

J is TRBJ1-5 and V is TRBV29-1; TRBD1 matches at 7 bases. Germline CDR1 is SQVTM and CDR2 is ANQGSEA. The length of the CDR3 is 13 residues. V shed 6 bases and J 7 bases; nucleotides not matched to a gene: 9. The CDR3 bases are TGCAGCGTGCGACAGGGTGCGGGGCAGCCCCAGCATTTT. This translates into CSVRQGAGQPQHF. Drawing the rest from reference TRBV29-1 and TRBJ1-5, the complete variable domain is SAVISQKPSRDICQRGTSLTIQCQVDSQVTMMFWYRQQPGQSLTLIATANQGSEATYESGFVIDKFPISRPNLTFSTLTVSNMSPEDSSIYLCSVRQGAGQPQHFGDGTRLSIL.

The gene calls are TRBV29-1 and TRBJ2-4; D unresolved. Trimming took off 2 bases at V and 0 bases at J, with 14 bases between the two ends. The germline CDR1 and CDR2 sequences are SQVTM and ANQGSEA. The CDR3 spans 16 residues. The CDR3 DNA reads as TGCAGCGTTGAAATCCCCCGGAGACTAGCCAAAAACATTCAGTACTTC. This gives the protein CSVEIPRRLAKNIQYF.

The chain carries TRBV5-1 and TRBJ2-1; 12 bases map to TRBD1. Trimming at V came to 3 bases and at J to 9 bases, leaving 7 bases not matched to a gene. The CDR3 covers 15 residues. CDR1 SGHRS and CDR2 YFSETQ come from the germline V gene. The CDR3 region is CASSYSGQGAFEQFF. For the CDR3, the DNA is TGCGCCAGCAGCTATTCGGGACAGGGGGCGTTTGAGCAGTTCTTC.

The chain has TRBV7-2 and TRBJ1-2; 11 bases fit TRBD1. Trimming cost V 2 bases and J 10 bases; bases outside gene matches: 6. The CDR3 has 14 residues. Germline assignment: CDR1 SGHTA and CDR2 FQGNSA. CDR3 nucleotide sequence: TGTGCCAGCAGCTTACGGGACAGGGGGTGGTTCTACACCTTC. It codes for CASSLRDRGWFYTF.

The chain links TRBV7-3 to TRBJ1-5; D might be TRBD1 (5 bases). Germline V gene lookup returns CDR1 SGHTA and CDR2 FQGTGA. V lost 5 bases, J lost 7 bases, and 15 bases lay in between. There are 14 residues in the CDR3. CDR3 in DNA: TGTGCCAGCAGCCCGCGAGGGGACGGACAGCCCCAGCATTTT. This translates into CASSPRGDGQPQHF.

The chain combines TRBV18 with TRBJ1-1; D unresolved. The CDR3 is made up of 13 amino acids. Deletions cut 2 bases from V and 3 bases from J, with 7 bases between. From germline, CDR1 is KGHSH and CDR2 LQKENI. CDR3 region: CASSPKPDTEAFF. The CDR3 nucleotides read TGTGCCAGCTCACCAAAGCCGGACACTGAAGCTTTCTTT.

V and J are TRBV28 and TRBJ1-6, with D unclear. This CDR3 has 15 amino acids. Germline loops: CDR1 MDHEN, CDR2 SYDVKM. V was shortened by 4 bases and J by 7 bases, with 14 bases between the two germline ends. The CDR3 loop reads CASSWRRSMNSPLHF. For the CDR3, the DNA is TGTGCCAGCAGTTGGCGGAGGTCAATGAATTCACCCCTCCACTTT.

The chain links TRBV14 to TRBJ1-2, with a possible D match to TRBD1 (5 bases). Per germline, CDR1 SGHDN and CDR2 FVKESK. The CDR3 totals 13 residues. V shed 8 bases and J shed 0 bases, with 10 bases lying between them. In DNA form, the CDR3 reads TGTGCCAGCGGGGACCTAGCTAACTATGGCTACACCTTC. Its protein is CASGDLANYGYTF.